This is a list of T cell receptor beta chains from one sample in a study of blood T cell repertoires in COVID-19. The data were produced by immunoSEQ multiplex PCR, yet TCRdb's version contains in-frame clones alone and is incomplete. Among fewer than 200,000 clones listed, 88% were seen once. The source material was peripheral blood. Receptors were obtained from a man between 60 and 75 years old with acute or convalescent COVID-19. Each CDR3 is given without its conserved first and last residue. Only part of the rows carry a size: once, few, many, or a class if the clone is expanded.

NA TRBJ1-6 TRBV7-2 ASSQRGGTYNSPLH
NA TRBJ2-7 TRBV4-1 ASSQVYRQSYEQY
once TRBJ1-5 TRBV18 ASSPTSLAGGLQSNQPQH
NA TRBJ2-5 TRBV30 AWSTRGLIGETQY
NA TRBJ2-3 TRBV5-1 ASRSTGRLEDTQY
NA TRBJ1-1 TRBV27 AVGQVHTEAF
few TRBJ1-1 TRBV6-6 ATGARTEAF
NA TRBJ2-2 TRBV7-8 ASSFETGGTGELF
NA TRBJ1-2 TRBV9 ASSVWETQTVGYT
NA TRBJ2-2 TRBV27 ASSQQRVAGELF
NA TRBJ2-3 TRBV5-4 ASSSGGPGTDTQY
NA TRBJ2-7 TRBV7-9 ASSFLLAGEVGEQY
NA TRBJ2-3 TRBV7-9 ASRYVGGNTQY
NA TRBJ2-3 TRBV3-1/TRBV3-2 ASSPEPRGSTDTQY
few TRBJ1-1 TRBV10-3 AISAQTGSMNTEAF
NA TRBJ1-2 TRBV6-5 ASRETGQNYGYT
NA TRBJ1-2 TRBV11-2 ASSPTGATNYGYT
NA TRBJ2-7 TRBV5-4 ASSLGLAGGYEQY
NA TRBJ1-1 TRBV5-1 ASSLSGGYTEAF
NA TRBJ2-2 TRBV21-1 ASSGQSTGELF
once TRBJ1-2 TRBV2 ASTRDREGYT
NA TRBJ1-4 TRBV7-9 ASSPKDGELKKLF
NA TRBJ1-2 TRBV7-9 ASRKGDYGYT
NA TRBJ1-2 TRBV5-6 ASSFEWLGAAGSNGYT
NA TRBJ2-5 TRBV9 ASSAFLAGGRETQY
NA TRBJ1-2 TRBV29-1 SVSGAEPVNYGYT
NA TRBJ1-5 TRBV6-5 AITGGCNQPQH
NA TRBJ2-1 TRBV29-1 SVDVGALNNEQF
NA TRBJ2-1 TRBV30 AWTDRGKGWGNNEQF
NA TRBJ2-1 TRBV7-6 ASSVSGRQNEQF
NA TRBJ2-5 TRBV25-1 ASSGWDRQEETQY
NA TRBJ1-2 TRBV19 ASSIDSAGAYGYT
NA TRBJ1-2 TRBV6-5 ASSTTNYGYT
NA TRBJ1-1 TRBV19 ASSWGTDLNTEAF
once TRBJ1-5 TRBV19 ASSRQGPRQPQH
NA TRBJ2-5 TRBV5-1 ASSISGGYQETQY
NA TRBJ1-2 TRBV29-1 SARQGQIANYGYT
NA TRBJ1-5 TRBV7-2 ASSLGGYSNQPQH
NA TRBJ1-2 TRBV6-6 ASSYSGEGPGYT
NA TRBJ1-1 TRBV24-1 ATSEPGQGAPGEIKF
once TRBJ1-3 TRBV3-1/TRBV3-2 ASSQDKTGGGNTIY
NA TRBJ2-1 TRBV9 ASSPGTGTHNEQF
NA TRBJ1-2 TRBV3-1/TRBV3-2 ASSPRQGNYGYT
NA TRBJ2-1 TRBV6-1 ASSETLGTGILNEQF
NA TRBJ1-2 TRBV6-5 ASRADRQYGYT
NA TRBJ2-5 TRBV5-1 ASSFSGGGAETQY
NA TRBJ1-5 TRBV5-5 ASSSRSDQPQH
NA TRBJ1-2 TRBV10-3 AISEGMGQGYT
NA TRBJ1-4 TRBV5-1 ASSRGGANEKLF
NA TRBJ1-5 TRBV4-1 ASSQLGQGGQPQH
NA TRBJ2-3 TRBV10-1 ARSPTDTQY
NA TRBJ2-1 TRBV6-2/TRBV6-3 ASSYRKPTSPHNEQF
NA TRBJ2-2 TRBV7-6 ASSQTGGANTGELF
NA TRBJ1-2 TRBV27 ASSSPGTKRGYT
NA TRBJ2-2 TRBV24-1 ATSDLQAGGSYTGELF
NA TRBJ2-3 TRBV5-4 ASSFQAGTDTQY
once TRBJ1-1 TRBV19 ASSLYRGQGTEAF
NA TRBJ2-5 TRBV4-1 ASSQLSGLGQETQY
once TRBJ1-4 TRBV4-2 ASSQDRQGANEKLF
NA TRBJ1-6 TRBV3-1/TRBV3-2 ASSQEAQNSPLH